Listed below are T cell receptor beta chains from one sample, sequenced in a study of T-cell reconstitution after alpha-beta-depleted transplantation in children. TCRdb re-called the PCR reads with MiXCR, one entry per CDR3 protein. The sample includes about 460,000 distinct CDR3 sequences, over 9.5% of them seen just once. This specimen consisted of PBMCs, mostly from graft donor cells, obtained 180 days after TCRalphabeta/CD19-depleted stem cell transplant. These receptors all come from a female patient between 2 and 15 years old who had a stem cell transplant for aplastic anemia, so the T cells may come from the graft donor. The CDR3 runs from the conserved cysteine through the conserved F or W. D genes are given only for firm matches. Expanded clones get a size class; other rows say once, few or many, or leave the size out.

V gene	J gene	clone size	D gene	CDR3 protein	CDR3 DNA
TRBV20-1	TRBJ2-1	.	TRBD2	CSARVPLAGAPEQFF	TGCAGTGCTAGAGTTCCTCTAGCGGGAGCCCCTGAGCAGTTCTTC
TRBV20-1	TRBJ1-6	.	TRBD1	CSARDRTGKNSPLHF	TGCAGTGCTAGAGATCGGACAGGGAAAAATTCACCCCTCCACTTT
TRBV24-1	TRBJ2-2	few	.	CATSDRPGGAGELFF	TGTGCCACCAGTGATCGGCCCGGTGGGGCCGGGGAGCTGTTTTTT
TRBV28	TRBJ1-5	few	.	CASSLWGGQSNQPQHF	TGTGCCAGCAGTTTATGGGGGGGCCAATCCAATCAGCCCCAGCATTTT
TRBV9	TRBJ2-5	.	.	CASSVDGAYQETQYF	TGTGCCAGCAGCGTAGACGGGGCGTACCAAGAGACCCAGTACTTC
TRBV12-3/TRBV12-4	TRBJ2-7	.	.	CASSLFRGTYEQYF	TGTGCCAGCAGTTTATTCCGGGGGACCTACGAGCAGTACTTC
TRBV3-1	TRBJ1-6	few	.	CASSQAGLRRSPLHF	TGTGCCAGCAGCCAAGCGGGACTGCGTCGTTCACCCCTCCACTTT
TRBV11-2	TRBJ2-7	.	.	CASSFFWSNSYEQYF	TGTGCCAGCAGCTTTTTCTGGTCTAACTCCTACGAGCAGTACTTC
TRBV6-2/TRBV6-3	TRBJ2-1	few	.	CASSYSSQGERPSSYNEQFF	TGTGCCAGCAGTTACTCGAGTCAAGGGGAGCGGCCTAGCTCCTACAATGAGCAGTTCTTC
TRBV27	TRBJ1-3	few	.	CASTLSRLLLGNTIYF	TGTGCCAGCACCCTAAGCCGTTTACTTCTCGGAAACACCATATATTTT
TRBV7-2	TRBJ2-1	many	TRBD2	CASSLRTGTKFQVEQFF	TGTGCCAGCAGCTTAAGGACCGGGACTAAATTTCAGGTTGAGCAGTTCTTC
TRBV6-2/TRBV6-3	TRBJ2-7	few	.	CASSHRDNSYEQYF	TGTGCCAGCAGTCACCGGGACAACTCCTACGAGCAGTACTTC
TRBV5-1	TRBJ1-5	.	.	CASSLAGGSGQPQHF	TGCGCCAGCAGCTTGGCCGGAGGGTCAGGTCAGCCCCAGCATTTT
TRBV7-9	TRBJ2-7	.	.	CASSPRGQHEQYF	TGTGCCAGCAGCCCGAGGGGCCAGCACGAGCAGTACTTC
TRBV28	TRBJ2-7	few	TRBD2	CASSRLAGVNEQYF	TGTGCCAGCAGCCGTCTAGCGGGAGTCAACGAGCAGTACTTC
TRBV15	TRBJ1-3	.	.	CATSQRQISGNTIYF	TGTGCCACCAGCCAAAGACAGATCTCTGGAAACACCATATATTTT
TRBV3-1	TRBJ2-5	few	TRBD2	CASSRGLAGSETQYF	TGTGCCAGCAGCCGCGGACTAGCGGGATCAGAGACCCAGTACTTC
TRBV5-1	TRBJ2-2	.	TRBD2	CASSSPGLAGTGELFF	TGCGCCAGCAGCAGCCCGGGACTAGCGGGCACCGGGGAGCTGTTTTTT
TRBV27	TRBJ2-1	.	TRBD2	CATSAISSGPNEQFF	TGTGCCACTTCCGCCATATCTAGCGGACCCAATGAGCAGTTCTTC
TRBV27	TRBJ1-4	few	.	CASSLRGSQGEKLFF	TGTGCCAGCAGTTTAAGAGGGAGTCAGGGTGAAAAACTGTTTTTT
TRBV7-2	TRBJ2-6	.	TRBD1	CASSVGTGAGANVLTF	TGTGCCAGCAGCGTAGGGACAGGGGCCGGGGCCAACGTCCTGACTTTC
TRBV11-2	TRBJ2-1	.	.	CASSLRTSRARASYEQFF	TGTGCCAGCAGCTTAAGAACTAGCAGGGCTAGGGCAAGCTATGAGCAGTTCTTC
TRBV12-3/TRBV12-4	TRBJ2-5	.	.	CASSFLGWEETQYF	TGTGCCAGCAGTTTCTTGGGGTGGGAAGAGACCCAGTACTTC
TRBV11-1	TRBJ2-6	few	TRBD1	CASDRPGTGFFSGANVLTF	TGTGCCAGCGACCGACCCGGGACAGGGTTTTTCTCTGGGGCCAACGTCCTGACTTTC
TRBV7-9	TRBJ2-7	.	TRBD2	CASSLTSVDEQYF	TGTGCCAGCAGCTTAACTAGCGTGGACGAGCAGTACTTC
TRBV7-2	TRBJ2-7	.	.	CASSWPRHTSSYEQYF	TGTGCCAGCAGCTGGCCCAGACACACTAGCTCCTACGAGCAGTACTTC
TRBV21-1	TRBJ2-1	few	.	CASSKEGLHNEQFF	TGTGCCAGCAGCAAAGAGGGACTCCACAATGAGCAGTTCTTC
TRBV7-9	TRBJ1-1	.	.	CASSLERVQGNTEAFF	TGTGCCAGCAGCTTAGAGCGAGTACAGGGTAACACTGAAGCTTTCTTT
TRBV12-3/TRBV12-4	TRBJ2-1	many	TRBD2	CASSQLAGVPYNEQFF	TGTGCCAGCAGTCAACTAGCGGGAGTTCCCTACAATGAGCAGTTCTTC
TRBV20-1	TRBJ2-7	.	TRBD2	CSAYQLAGPWDEQYF	TGCAGTGCTTACCAACTAGCGGGGCCCTGGGACGAGCAGTACTTC
TRBV7-2	TRBJ1-5	few	.	CASSQGQDQHF	TGTGCCAGCAGCCAGGGACAAGACCAGCATTTT
TRBV7-2	TRBJ2-1	many	.	CASSLTVSYNEQFF	TGTGCCAGCAGCTTAACGGTCTCCTACAATGAGCAGTTCTTC
TRBV5-1	TRBJ2-5	many	.	CASSFQETQYF	TGCGCCAGCAGCTTCCAAGAGACCCAGTACTTC
TRBV6-1	TRBJ2-1	few	TRBD1	CASRKGDSSYNEQFF	TGTGCCAGCAGGAAGGGGGACAGCTCCTACAATGAGCAGTTCTTC
TRBV20-1	TRBJ2-7	.	.	CSARHRDTTYEQYF	TGCAGTGCTAGACACCGGGACACCACCTACGAGCAGTACTTC
TRBV7-2	TRBJ1-3	.	TRBD1	CASSGRDSSGNTIYF	TGTGCCAGCAGCGGCCGGGACAGCTCTGGAAACACCATATATTTT
TRBV6-1	TRBJ2-1	few	TRBD2	CASGLRRGSSYNEQFF	TGTGCCAGCGGACTGAGGCGGGGGAGCTCCTACAATGAGCAGTTCTTC
TRBV6-4	TRBJ2-3	few	TRBD2	CATSASGRALTDTQYF	TGTGCCACCTCTGCTAGCGGGAGGGCCCTCACAGATACGCAGTATTTT
TRBV20-1	TRBJ2-1	few	.	CSARLGFEQFF	TGCAGTGCTAGACTGGGATTTGAGCAGTTCTTC
TRBV29-1	TRBJ2-3	.	.	CSVEDLEVRTDTQYF	TGCAGCGTTGAAGATCTGGAGGTTCGCACAGATACGCAGTATTTT
TRBV5-1	TRBJ2-4	.	.	CASSLSRIQYF	TGCGCCAGCAGCTTGTCCCGCATTCAGTACTTC
TRBV2	TRBJ2-7	.	.	CASSEVWPSSYEQYF	TGTGCCAGCAGTGAAGTATGGCCCAGCTCCTACGAGCAGTACTTC
TRBV7-9	TRBJ2-7	.	.	CASRRGDRSSYEQYF	TGTGCCAGCAGAAGGGGGGACAGAAGCTCCTACGAGCAGTACTTC
TRBV7-2	TRBJ2-3	many	.	CASSSYTDTQYF	TGTGCCAGCAGCTCCTACACAGATACGCAGTATTTT
TRBV10-3	TRBJ1-6	.	TRBD1	CAIRRQGPSSPLHF	TGTGCCATCAGGAGACAGGGTCCAAGTTCACCCCTCCACTTT
TRBV5-4	TRBJ2-6	.	.	CASSLAGGAGGANVLTF	TGTGCCAGCAGCTTGGCCGGAGGGGCAGGTGGGGCCAACGTCCTGACTTTC
TRBV14	TRBJ2-1	few	TRBD1	CASSPHRGTNNEQFF	TGTGCCAGCAGCCCGCACAGGGGAACCAACAATGAGCAGTTCTTC
TRBV18	TRBJ2-7	.	.	CASSPFTETYEQYF	TGTGCCAGCTCACCATTCACAGAAACCTACGAGCAGTACTTC
TRBV5-1	TRBJ1-1	.	.	CASSSLLPGPTNTEAFF	TGCGCCAGCAGCTCCTTACTGCCCGGACCAACGAACACTGAAGCTTTCTTT
TRBV15	TRBJ2-7	many	.	CATSRTTGPEQYF	TGTGCCACCAGCAGAACGACAGGTCCCGAGCAGTACTTC
TRBV28	TRBJ2-3	.	.	CASSPAGGATKDTQYF	TGTGCCAGCAGCCCCGCCGGGGGCGCAACGAAGGATACGCAGTATTTT
TRBV20-1	TRBJ2-4	.	.	CSVSLAKNIQYF	TGCAGTGTCTCGCTAGCCAAAAACATTCAGTACTTC
TRBV7-9	TRBJ2-1	.	TRBD2	CASSLPGLAGGSYNEQFF	TGTGCCAGCAGCTTACCTGGACTAGCGGGAGGCTCCTACAATGAGCAGTTCTTC
TRBV5-1	TRBJ2-2	many	.	CASSLGPVGDTGELFF	TGCGCCAGCAGCTTGGGACCGGTCGGGGACACCGGGGAGCTGTTTTTT
TRBV12-3/TRBV12-4	TRBJ2-1	few	.	CASSPRVSHNEQFF	TGTGCCAGCAGTCCTCGGGTGAGCCACAATGAGCAGTTCTTC